This T cell receptor (beta chain) was profiled in a study of T cells in Graves' hyperthyroidism and ophthalmopathy. This clonotype was recorded many times. V shed 9 bases and J shed 0 bases, with 11 bases lying between them. This CDR3 is 13 amino acids long. CDR1 is MNHEY, CDR2 SVGAGI, per germline. Amplified TCR beta CDR3 regions came from RNA transcripts. First-round RT-PCR with HTBI primers amplified the TCR CDR3 region. TCRdb processed the multiplex PCR reads anew with MiXCR; each CDR3 protein has one entry. The sample holds a few hundred thousand distinct CDR3 sequences; 15% to 20% are singletons and the top ten take roughly 15%.

The chain is built from TRBV6-5 and TRBJ1-2, with a possible D match to TRBD1 (5 bases). Sequencing was performed on blood. The receptor was isolated from a woman between 40 and 55 years old with Graves' ophthalmopathy. The CDR3 DNA sequence: TGTGCCAGTACGGGGGGAACTAACTATGGCTACACCTTC. Its translation: CASTGGTNYGYTF.